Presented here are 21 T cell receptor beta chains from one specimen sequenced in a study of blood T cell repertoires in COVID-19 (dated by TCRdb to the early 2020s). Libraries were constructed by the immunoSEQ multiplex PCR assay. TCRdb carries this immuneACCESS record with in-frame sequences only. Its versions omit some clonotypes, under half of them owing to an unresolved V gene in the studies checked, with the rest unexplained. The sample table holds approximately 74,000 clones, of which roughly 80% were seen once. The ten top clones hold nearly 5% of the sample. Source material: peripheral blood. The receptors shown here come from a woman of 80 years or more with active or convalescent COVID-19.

For the CDR3, the DNA is TGCGCCAGCAGCTTGGGGCAGGGGGTTGAAAAACTGTTTTTT. It codes for CASSLGQGVEKLFF. The chain carries TRBV5-1 and TRBJ1-4, with 7 nucleotides matching TRBD1. Germline CDR1 reads SGHRS; CDR2 reads YFSETQ. The CDR3 extends over 14 amino acids. With V trimmed by 0 bases and J by 7 bases, 3 bases remained unmatched.

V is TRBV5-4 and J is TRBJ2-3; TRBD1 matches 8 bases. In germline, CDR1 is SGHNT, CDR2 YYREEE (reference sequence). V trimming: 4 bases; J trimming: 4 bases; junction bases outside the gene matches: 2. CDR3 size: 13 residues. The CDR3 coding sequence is TGTGCCAGCAGCCGGACAGGGCCAGATACGCAGTATTTT. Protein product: CASSRTGPDTQYF. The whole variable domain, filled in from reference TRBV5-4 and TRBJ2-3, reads ETGVTQSPTHLIKTRGQQVTLRCSSQSGHNTVSWYQQALGQGPQFIFQYYREEENGRGNFPPRFSGLQFPNYSSELNVNALELDDSALYLCASSRTGPDTQYFGPGTRLTVL.

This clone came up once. The CDR3 bases are TGTGCCAGCAGCTTAAAAGGACTAGCGGTCTATGAGCAGTTCTTC. It yields the protein CASSLKGLAVYEQFF. This chain uses TRBV11-3 with TRBJ2-1; 10 bases agree with TRBD2. J gave up 8 bases and V 2 bases, and 6 bases lay outside the gene matches. Per germline, CDR1 SGHNT and CDR2 YENEEA. This CDR3 has 15 residues.

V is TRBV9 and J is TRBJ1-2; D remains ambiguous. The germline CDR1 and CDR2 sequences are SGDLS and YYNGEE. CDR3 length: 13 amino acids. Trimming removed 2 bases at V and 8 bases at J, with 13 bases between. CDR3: CASSVSTNGGYTF. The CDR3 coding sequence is TGTGCCAGCAGCGTTAGCACGAACGGAGGCTACACCTTC.

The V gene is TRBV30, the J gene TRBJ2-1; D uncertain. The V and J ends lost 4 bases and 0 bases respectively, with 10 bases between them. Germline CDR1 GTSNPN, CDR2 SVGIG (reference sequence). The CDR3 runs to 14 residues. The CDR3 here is CAWMGQNSYNEQFF. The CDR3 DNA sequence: TGTGCCTGGATGGGCCAGAACTCCTACAATGAGCAGTTCTTC.

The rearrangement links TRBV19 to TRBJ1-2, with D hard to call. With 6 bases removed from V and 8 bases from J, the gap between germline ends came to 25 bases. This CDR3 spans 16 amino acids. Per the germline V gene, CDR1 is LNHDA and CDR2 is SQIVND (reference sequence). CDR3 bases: TGTGCCAGTAGCCTCCATCACAGAGAACCAACTCGGGGCTACACCTTC. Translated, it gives CASSLHHREPTRGYTF.

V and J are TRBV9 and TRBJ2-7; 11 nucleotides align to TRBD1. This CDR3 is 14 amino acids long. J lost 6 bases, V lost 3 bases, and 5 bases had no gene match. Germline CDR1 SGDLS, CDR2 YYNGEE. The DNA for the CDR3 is TGTGCCAGCAGCGGGACAGGGGGCGCGGGCGAGCAGTACTTC. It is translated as CASSGTGGAGEQYF. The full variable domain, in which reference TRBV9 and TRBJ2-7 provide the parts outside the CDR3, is DSGVTQTPKHLITATGQRVTLRCSPRSGDLSVYWYQQSLDQGLQFLIQYYNGEERAKGNILERFSAQQFPDLHSELNLSSLELGDSALYFCASSGTGGAGEQYFGPGTRLTVT.

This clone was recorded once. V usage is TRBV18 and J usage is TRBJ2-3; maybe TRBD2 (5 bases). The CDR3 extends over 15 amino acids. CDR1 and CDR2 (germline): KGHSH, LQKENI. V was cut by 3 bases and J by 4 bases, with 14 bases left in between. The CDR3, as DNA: TGTGCCAGCTCACCTTCGTTGATGGAGGCAGATACGCAGTATTTT. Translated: CASSPSLMEADTQYF. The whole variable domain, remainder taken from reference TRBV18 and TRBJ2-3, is NAGVMQNPRHLVRRRGQEARLRCSPMKGHSHVYWYRQLPEEGLKFMVYLQKENIIDESGMPKERFSAEFPKEGPSILRIQQVVRGDSAAYFCASSPSLMEADTQYFGPGTRLTVL.

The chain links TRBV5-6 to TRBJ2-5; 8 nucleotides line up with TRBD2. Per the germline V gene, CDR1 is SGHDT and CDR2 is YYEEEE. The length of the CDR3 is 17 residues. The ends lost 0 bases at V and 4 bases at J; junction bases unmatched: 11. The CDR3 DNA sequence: TGTGCCAGCAGCTTGGCCTTGTACGGGGGGGCAGTAGAGACCCAGTACTTC. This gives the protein CASSLALYGGAVETQYF.

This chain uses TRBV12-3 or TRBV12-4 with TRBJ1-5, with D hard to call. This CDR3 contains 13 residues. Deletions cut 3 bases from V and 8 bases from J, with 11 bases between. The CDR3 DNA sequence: TGTGCCAGCAGTTTGTCGGAGGGTAAGCCCCAGCATTTT. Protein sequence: CASSLSEGKPQHF.

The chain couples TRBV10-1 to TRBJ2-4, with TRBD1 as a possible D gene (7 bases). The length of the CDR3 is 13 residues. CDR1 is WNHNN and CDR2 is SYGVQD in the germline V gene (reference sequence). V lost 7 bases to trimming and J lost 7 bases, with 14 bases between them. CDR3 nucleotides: TGCGCCAGCATTACACAGGGGAGGAACATTCAGTACTTC. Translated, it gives CASITQGRNIQYF.

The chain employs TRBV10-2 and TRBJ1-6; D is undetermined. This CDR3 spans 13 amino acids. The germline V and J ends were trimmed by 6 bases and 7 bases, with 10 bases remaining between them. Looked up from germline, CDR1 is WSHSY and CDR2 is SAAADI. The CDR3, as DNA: TGCGCCAGCAGAGACGCGGGAAATTCACCCCTCCACTTT. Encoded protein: CASRDAGNSPLHF.

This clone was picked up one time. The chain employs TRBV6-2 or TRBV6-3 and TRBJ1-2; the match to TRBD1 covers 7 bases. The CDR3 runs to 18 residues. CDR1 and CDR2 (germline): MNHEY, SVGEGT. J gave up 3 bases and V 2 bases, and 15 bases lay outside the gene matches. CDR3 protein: CASSYLNPQGIKDYGYTF. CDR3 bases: TGTGCCAGCAGTTACCTGAACCCACAGGGGATCAAAGACTATGGCTACACCTTC.

CDR3 sequence (DNA): TGCAGTGCTAGTTTGGCGGGAGCTGGGGCAGATACGCAGTATTTT. Translating gives CSASLAGAGADTQYF. The chain couples TRBV20-1 to TRBJ2-3; 7 nucleotides match TRBD2. This CDR3 has 15 residues. CDR1 and CDR2 from the germline V gene are DFQATT and SNEGSKA (reference sequence). J lost 4 bases, V lost 3 bases, and 10 bases had no gene match.

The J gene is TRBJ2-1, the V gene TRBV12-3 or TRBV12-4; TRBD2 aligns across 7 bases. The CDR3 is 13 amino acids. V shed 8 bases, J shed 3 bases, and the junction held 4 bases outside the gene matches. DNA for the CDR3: TGTGCCAGCGTTAGGACTAGCTACAATGAGCAGTTCTTC. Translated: CASVRTSYNEQFF.

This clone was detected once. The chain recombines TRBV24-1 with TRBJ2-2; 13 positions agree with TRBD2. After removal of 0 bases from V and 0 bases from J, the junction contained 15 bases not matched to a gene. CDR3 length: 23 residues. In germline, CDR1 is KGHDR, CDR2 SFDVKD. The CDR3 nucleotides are TGTGCCACCAGTGATTTGTTTCCGGGGGGGACTAGCGGGGTAGCGGCGAACACCGGGGAGCTGTTTTTT. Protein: CATSDLFPGGTSGVAANTGELFF.

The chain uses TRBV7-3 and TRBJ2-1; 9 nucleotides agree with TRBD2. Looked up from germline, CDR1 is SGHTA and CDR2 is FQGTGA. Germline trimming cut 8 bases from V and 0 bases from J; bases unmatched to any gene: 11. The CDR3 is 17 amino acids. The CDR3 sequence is CASAGTSSKGSYNEQFF. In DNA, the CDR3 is TGTGCCAGCGCCGGGACTAGCAGTAAAGGCTCCTACAATGAGCAGTTCTTC. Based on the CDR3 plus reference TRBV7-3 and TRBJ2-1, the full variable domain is GAGVSQTPSNKVTEKGKYVELRCDPISGHTALYWYRQSLGQGPEFLIYFQGTGAADDSGLPNDRFFAVRPEGSVSTLKIQRTERGDSAVYLCASAGTSSKGSYNEQFFGPGTRLTVL.

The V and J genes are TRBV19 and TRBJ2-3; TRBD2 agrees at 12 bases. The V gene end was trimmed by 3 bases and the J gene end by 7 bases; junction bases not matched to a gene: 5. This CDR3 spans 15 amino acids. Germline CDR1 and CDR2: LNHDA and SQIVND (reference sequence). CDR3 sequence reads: CASSMTSGRSNTQYF. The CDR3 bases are TGTGCCAGTAGTATGACTAGCGGGAGATCGAATACGCAGTATTTT.

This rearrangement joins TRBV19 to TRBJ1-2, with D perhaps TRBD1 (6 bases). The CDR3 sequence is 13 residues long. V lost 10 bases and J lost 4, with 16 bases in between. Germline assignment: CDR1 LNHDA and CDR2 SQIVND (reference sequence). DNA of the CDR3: TGTGCCACCGCAAGGGGACAACCCTATGGCTACACCTTC. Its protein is CATARGQPYGYTF.

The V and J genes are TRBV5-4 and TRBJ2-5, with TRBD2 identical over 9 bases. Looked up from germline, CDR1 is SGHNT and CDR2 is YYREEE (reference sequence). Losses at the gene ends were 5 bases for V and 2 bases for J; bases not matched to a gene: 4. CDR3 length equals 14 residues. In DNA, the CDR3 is TGTGCCAGCAGGAGCGGGGGGCAGCAAGAGACCCAGTACTTC. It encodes CASRSGGQQETQYF. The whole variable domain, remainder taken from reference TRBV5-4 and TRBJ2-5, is ETGVTQSPTHLIKTRGQQVTLRCSSQSGHNTVSWYQQALGQGPQFIFQYYREEENGRGNFPPRFSGLQFPNYSSELNVNALELDDSALYLCASRSGGQQETQYFGPGTRLLVL.

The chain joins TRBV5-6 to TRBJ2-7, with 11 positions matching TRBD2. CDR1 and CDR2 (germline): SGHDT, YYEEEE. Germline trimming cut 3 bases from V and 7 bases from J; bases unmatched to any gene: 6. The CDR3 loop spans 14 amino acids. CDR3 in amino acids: CASSWYLAGGEQYF. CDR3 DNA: TGTGCCAGCAGCTGGTACCTAGCGGGAGGAGAGCAGTACTTC. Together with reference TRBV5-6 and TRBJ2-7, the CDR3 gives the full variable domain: DAGVTQSPTHLIKTRGQQVTLRCSPKSGHDTVSWYQQALGQGPQFIFQYYEEEERQRGNFPDRFSGHQFPNYSSELNVNALLLGDSALYLCASSWYLAGGEQYFGPGTRLTVT.